Presented here are 23 T cell receptor beta chains from one specimen sequenced in a study of cytomegalovirus exposure and HLA in healthy donors. Assay: immunoSEQ multiplex PCR; the TCRdb copy retains only in-frame clones and omits some. The sample has around 140,000 clones, 89% seen once. Sequencing used PBMCs. The receptors stem from a woman aged 18-35 years in good health and CMV-seronegative.

This rearrangement joins TRBV2 to TRBJ2-6, with a possible D match to TRBD1 (10 bases). This CDR3 has 17 residues. Per the germline V gene, CDR1 is SNHLY and CDR2 is FYNNEI. V lost 6 bases, J lost 1 base, and 16 bases lay in between. The CDR3 nucleotides read TGTGCCAGCAGGCGGGGGGGACAGGGGTCTGGGGCCAACGTCCTGACTTTC. Residues: CASRRGGQGSGANVLTF.

The chain carries TRBV5-6 and TRBJ1-5; D uncertain. The V gene's germline CDR1 is SGHDT and CDR2 YYEEEE. CDR3 length: 15 amino acids. Trimming removed 0 bases from V and 2 bases from J, with 9 bases in between. The CDR3 DNA is TGTGCCAGCAGCTTGGGGCCCGGAGGCAATCAGCCCCAGCATTTT. Protein: CASSLGPGGNQPQHF.

This chain links TRBV5-4 with TRBJ2-7; 7 nucleotides agree with TRBD1. The V gene's germline CDR1 is SGHNT and CDR2 YYREEE (reference sequence). The V segment lost 4 bases and the J segment 7 bases; nucleotides outside the gene matches: 14. The CDR3 covers 15 residues. CDR3 sequence reads: CASSRDSFRPGEQYF. As DNA, the CDR3 is TGTGCCAGCAGCCGGGACAGCTTTCGCCCTGGGGAGCAGTACTTC.

V and J are TRBV13 and TRBJ1-4, with 9 bases fitting TRBD1. Germline V gene sequence: CDR1 PRHDT, CDR2 FYEKMQ (reference sequence). V shed 5 bases and J 2 bases; nucleotides not matched to a gene: 3. The CDR3 loop spans 15 amino acids. CDR3 in amino acids: CASSPGTGTNEKLFF. CDR3 in DNA: TGTGCCAGCAGCCCGGGGACAGGGACTAATGAAAAACTGTTTTTT.

The rearrangement uses TRBV6-1 and TRBJ2-7; D is uncertain. The CDR3 sequence is 10 residues long. The germline V and J ends were trimmed by 2 bases and 9 bases, with 5 bases remaining between them. Germline CDR1 and CDR2: MNHNS and SASEGT. CDR3 region: CASSEWRQYF. The CDR3 coding sequence is TGTGCCAGCAGTGAATGGAGGCAGTACTTC.

The chain is built from TRBV19 and TRBJ2-1; TRBD2 aligns across 16 bases. Unmatched junction bases numbered 7, after V lost 7 bases and J lost 4 bases. The germline gives CDR1 LNHDA, CDR2 SQIVND (reference sequence). The CDR3 extends over 17 amino acids. This CDR3 is CASMEGLAGGVYNEQFF. The DNA for the CDR3 is TGTGCCAGTATGGAGGGACTAGCGGGGGGGGTTTACAATGAGCAGTTCTTC.

This clone was seen at least ten times. The V call is TRBV10-1, the J call TRBJ1-6, with D hard to call. The CDR3 has 13 residues. The V gene lost 4 bases and the J gene lost 4 bases, with 5 bases spanning the gap. The germline V gene encodes CDR1 WNHNN and CDR2 SYGVQD (reference sequence). CDR3 DNA: TGCGCCAGCAGTGGGCAGTATAATTCACCCCTCCACTTT. Translated, it gives CASSGQYNSPLHF.

J is TRBJ1-2 and V is TRBV13; 7 nucleotides align to TRBD1. With V trimmed by 0 bases and J by 6 bases, 10 bases remained unmatched. This CDR3 region has 16 residues. CDR1 is PRHDT and CDR2 is FYEKMQ in the germline V gene (reference sequence). DNA of the CDR3: TGTGCCAGCAGCTTAGGGACGCCGGCCGGGACAGATGGCTACACCTTC. It is translated as CASSLGTPAGTDGYTF.

This chain uses TRBV27 with TRBJ2-7; D remains unclear. The germline V and J ends were trimmed by 3 bases and 2 bases, with 8 bases remaining between them. The CDR3 sequence is 13 residues long. CDR1 MNHEY and CDR2 SMNVEV come from the germline V gene (reference sequence). The CDR3 region is CASSFPGAYEQYF. The CDR3 region has the DNA TGTGCCAGCAGTTTTCCAGGTGCCTACGAGCAGTACTTC.

This rearrangement joins TRBV5-1 to TRBJ2-1; TRBD2 matches 12 bases. The V segment lost 5 bases and the J segment 10 bases; nucleotides outside the gene matches: 10. The V gene's germline CDR1 is SGHRS and CDR2 YFSETQ. The CDR3 has 15 residues. CDR3 coding DNA: TGCGCCAGCAGTGACCAGACTAGCGGGGGAGTCGAGCAGTTCTTC. Translating it yields CASSDQTSGGVEQFF.

The chain has TRBV6-1 and TRBJ2-7; 7 nucleotides match TRBD1. The CDR3 extends over 14 amino acids. V gave up 6 bases and J gave up 2 bases; unmatched junction bases: 7. Germline CDR1 is MNHNS and CDR2 is SASEGT. The CDR3, as DNA: TGTGCCAGCAGCCTGGCCGGGACAGCCTACGAGCAGTACTTC. It codes for CASSLAGTAYEQYF.

The chain combines TRBV9 with TRBJ2-5; 11 bases line up with TRBD2. This CDR3 is 15 amino acids long. J lost 4 bases, V lost 5 bases, and 7 bases had no gene match. Germline loops: CDR1 SGDLS, CDR2 YYNGEE. Here the CDR3 reads CASREGTSGVETQYF. For the CDR3, the DNA is TGTGCCAGCAGAGAGGGGACTAGCGGAGTAGAGACCCAGTACTTC.

This sequence joins TRBV7-9 and TRBJ1-2; 8 positions agree with TRBD1. There are 16 residues in the CDR3. Unmatched junction bases numbered 10, after V lost 7 bases and J lost 0 bases. Germline assignment: CDR1 SEHNR and CDR2 FQNEAQ (reference sequence). The DNA for the CDR3 is TGTGCCAGCACCGAGGACAGGGCGGAAGCTAACTATGGCTACACCTTC. It is translated as CASTEDRAEANYGYTF.

The CDR3 DNA reads TGTGCCAGCAGTAAACAGGGGGCCATGACTAACTATGGCTACACCTTC. Encoded protein: CASSKQGAMTNYGYTF. The chain employs TRBV2 and TRBJ1-2; 9 nucleotides align to TRBD1. V was pared by 5 bases and J by 0 bases, with 7 bases of the junction left unmatched. Germline CDR1 SNHLY, CDR2 FYNNEI. CDR3 length: 16 residues. Variable domain in full (rest from reference TRBV2 and TRBJ1-2): EPEVTQTPSHQVTQMGQEVILRCVPISNHLYFYWYRQILGQKVEFLVSFYNNEISEKSEIFDDQFSVERPDGSNFTLKIRSTKLEDSAMYFCASSKQGAMTNYGYTFGSGTRLTVV.

The CDR3 nucleotides read TGTGCCAGCAGACGGATGGGACAGACGTATAGCAATCAGCCCCAGCATTTT. Protein product: CASRRMGQTYSNQPQHF. V and J are TRBV27 and TRBJ1-5, with 7 bases identical to TRBD1. The V gene end was trimmed by 6 bases and the J gene end by 0 bases; junction bases not matched to a gene: 11. The CDR3 spans 17 residues. Germline values: CDR1 MNHEY, CDR2 SMNVEV (reference sequence).

The chain combines TRBV14 with TRBJ1-4; 7 positions match TRBD1. This CDR3 has 14 residues. V gave up 2 bases and J gave up 7 bases; unmatched junction bases: 4. Germline CDR1 SGHDN, CDR2 FVKESK. The CDR3 coding sequence is TGTGCCAGCAGCCAAAGGGGGCTTGTTGAAAAACTGTTTTTT. Translating it yields CASSQRGLVEKLFF.

Comments on this clone: Germline and junction disagree at one end, which may indicate a read error. The V and J genes are TRBV29-1 and TRBJ2-1; possibly TRBD2 for D (6 bases). Germline values: CDR1 SQVTM, CDR2 ANQGSEA. The CDR3 is made up of 12 amino acids. The CDR3 DNA reads as TGCACCGTTGAGGAGGGGTGGAATGAGCAGTTCTTC. Protein sequence: CTVEEGWNEQFF.

This rearrangement joins TRBV7-9 to TRBJ1-2, with 9 bases fitting TRBD1. V lost 5 bases and J lost 6; bases outside the gene matches: 19. Germline V gives CDR1 SEHNR, CDR2 FQNEAQ (reference sequence). The CDR3 sequence is 18 residues long. Here the CDR3 DNA reads TGTGCCAGCAGCCCCACCGGGACAGGGTTTAGTAGAGGTGATGGCTACACCTTC. This gives the protein CASSPTGTGFSRGDGYTF.

The rearrangement uses TRBV19 and TRBJ1-6; 9 bases agree with TRBD1. Germline V gene sequence: CDR1 LNHDA, CDR2 SQIVND (reference sequence). This CDR3 spans 15 amino acids. The junction had 10 bases not matched to a gene; V was cut back by 9 bases and J by 7 bases. CDR3 nucleotide sequence: TGTGCCAGCCGAAAACAGGGGGCTGAGAATTCACCCCTCCACTTT. This gives the protein CASRKQGAENSPLHF.

The V call is TRBV6-6, the J call TRBJ2-3; D may be TRBD1 (5 bases). Deletions cut 2 bases from V and 10 bases from J, with 19 bases between. Germline lookup yields CDR1 MNHNY and CDR2 SVGAGI (reference sequence). This CDR3 region has 15 residues. The CDR3 is CASSYHQGPQPAQYF. DNA of the CDR3: TGTGCCAGCAGTTACCATCAGGGTCCCCAGCCAGCGCAGTATTTT.

V and J are TRBV5-5 and TRBJ2-7; 7 bases map to TRBD2. The CDR3 runs to 15 residues. Germline V lookup: CDR1 SGHKS, CDR2 YYEKEE (reference sequence). Trimming at V came to 2 bases and at J to 3 bases, leaving 8 bases not matched to a gene. The CDR3 region has the DNA TGTGCCAGCAGCTTAGGTCTAGCGGAACACTACGAGCAGTACTTC. As protein: CASSLGLAEHYEQYF.

V gene TRBV6-5 combines with J gene TRBJ1-1, with D tentatively TRBD1 (6 bases). Germline V gene data show CDR1 as MNHEY and CDR2 as SVGAGI. CDR3 length equals 16 residues. The V and J ends lost 0 bases and 8 bases respectively, with 19 bases between them. CDR3 sequence: CASSYSMRTGSLEAFF. The CDR3 nucleotides are TGTGCCAGCAGTTACTCGATGAGAACAGGGTCTCTCGAAGCTTTCTTT.

This chain links TRBV4-2 with TRBJ1-3; D is undetermined. The CDR3 loop spans 15 amino acids. CDR1 is LGHNA and CDR2 is YNFKEQ in the germline V gene. V lost 1 base and J lost 1, with 8 bases in between. CDR3 region: CASSQAGTSGNTIYF. In DNA, the CDR3 is TGTGCCAGCAGCCAAGCGGGAACATCTGGAAACACCATATATTTT.